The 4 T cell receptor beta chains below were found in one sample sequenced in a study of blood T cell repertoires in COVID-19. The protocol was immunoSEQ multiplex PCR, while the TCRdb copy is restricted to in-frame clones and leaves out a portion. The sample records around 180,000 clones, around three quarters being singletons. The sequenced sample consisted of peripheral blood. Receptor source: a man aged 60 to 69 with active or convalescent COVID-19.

Here the CDR3 DNA reads TGCGCCAGCAGCCCCGGGACTAGCACAGATACGCAGTATTTT. Translated, it gives CASSPGTSTDTQYF. The chain joins TRBV4-3 to TRBJ2-3; D may be TRBD2 (6 bases). V lost 4 bases and J lost 0, with 8 bases in between. The CDR3 covers 14 residues. Looked up from germline, CDR1 is LGHNA and CDR2 is YSLEER.

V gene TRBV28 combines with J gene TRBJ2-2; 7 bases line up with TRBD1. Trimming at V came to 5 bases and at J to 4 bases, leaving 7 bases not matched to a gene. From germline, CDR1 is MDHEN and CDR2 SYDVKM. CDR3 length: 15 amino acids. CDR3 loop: CASSLRQGGTGELFF. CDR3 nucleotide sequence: TGTGCCAGCAGTCTTCGACAGGGTGGCACCGGGGAGCTGTTTTTT.

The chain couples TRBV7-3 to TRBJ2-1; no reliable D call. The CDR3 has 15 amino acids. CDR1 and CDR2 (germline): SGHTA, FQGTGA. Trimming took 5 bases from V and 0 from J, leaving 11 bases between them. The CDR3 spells CASSPHPSSYNEQFF. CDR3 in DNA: TGTGCCAGCAGCCCCCACCCTAGCTCCTACAATGAGCAGTTCTTC. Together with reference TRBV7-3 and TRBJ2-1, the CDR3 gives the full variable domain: GAGVSQTPSNKVTEKGKYVELRCDPISGHTALYWYRQSLGQGPEFLIYFQGTGAADDSGLPNDRFFAVRPEGSVSTLKIQRTERGDSAVYLCASSPHPSSYNEQFFGPGTRLTVL.

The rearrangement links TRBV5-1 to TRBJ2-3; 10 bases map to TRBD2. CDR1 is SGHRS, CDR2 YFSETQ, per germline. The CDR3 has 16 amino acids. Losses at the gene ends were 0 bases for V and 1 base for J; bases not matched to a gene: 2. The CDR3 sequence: CASSLGTSGGTDTQYF. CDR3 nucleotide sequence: TGCGCCAGCAGCTTGGGGACTAGCGGAGGCACAGATACGCAGTATTTT.